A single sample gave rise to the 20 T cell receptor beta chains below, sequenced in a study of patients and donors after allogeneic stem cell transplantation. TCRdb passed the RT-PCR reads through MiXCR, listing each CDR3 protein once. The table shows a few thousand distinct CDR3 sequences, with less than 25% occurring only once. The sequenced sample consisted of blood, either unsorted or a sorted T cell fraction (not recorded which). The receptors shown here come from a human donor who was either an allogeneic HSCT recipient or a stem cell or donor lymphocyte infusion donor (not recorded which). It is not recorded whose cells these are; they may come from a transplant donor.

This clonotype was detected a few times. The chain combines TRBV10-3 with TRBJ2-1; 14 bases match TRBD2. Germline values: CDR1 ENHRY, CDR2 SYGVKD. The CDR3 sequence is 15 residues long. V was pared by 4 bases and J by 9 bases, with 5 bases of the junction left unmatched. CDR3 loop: CAISVEGTSGSEQFF. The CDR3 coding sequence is TGTGCCATCAGTGTCGAGGGGACTAGCGGGAGTGAGCAGTTCTTC.

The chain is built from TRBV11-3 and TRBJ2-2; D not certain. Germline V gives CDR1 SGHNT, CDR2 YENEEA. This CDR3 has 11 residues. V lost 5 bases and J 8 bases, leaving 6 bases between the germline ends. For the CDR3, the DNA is TGTGCCAGCAGCCCGGCAGGGGAGCTGTTTTTT. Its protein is CASSPAGELFF.

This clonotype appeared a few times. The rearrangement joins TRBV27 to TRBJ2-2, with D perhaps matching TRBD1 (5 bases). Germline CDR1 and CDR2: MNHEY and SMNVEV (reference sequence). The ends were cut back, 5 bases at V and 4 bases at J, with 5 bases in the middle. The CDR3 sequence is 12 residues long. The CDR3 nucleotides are TGTGCCAGCAGTGGGGCCACCGGGGAGCTGTTTTTT. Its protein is CASSGATGELFF.

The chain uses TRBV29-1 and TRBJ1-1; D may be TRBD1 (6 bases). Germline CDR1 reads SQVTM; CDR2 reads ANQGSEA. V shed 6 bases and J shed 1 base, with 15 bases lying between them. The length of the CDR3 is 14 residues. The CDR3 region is CSVLLGTRNTEAFF. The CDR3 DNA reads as TGCAGCGTCCTCTTAGGGACAAGGAACACTGAAGCTTTCTTT.

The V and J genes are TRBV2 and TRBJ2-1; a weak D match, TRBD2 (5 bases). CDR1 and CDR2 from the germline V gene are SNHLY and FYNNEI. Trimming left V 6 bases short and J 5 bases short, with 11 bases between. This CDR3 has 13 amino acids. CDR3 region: CASSRGLNNEQFF. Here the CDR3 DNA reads TGTGCCAGCAGCCGGGGTCTAAACAATGAGCAGTTCTTC.

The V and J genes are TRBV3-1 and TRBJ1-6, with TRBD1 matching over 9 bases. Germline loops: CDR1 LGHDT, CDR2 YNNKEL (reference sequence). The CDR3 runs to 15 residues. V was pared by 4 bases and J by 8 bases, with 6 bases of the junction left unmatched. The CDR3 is CASSRGTGNDSPLHF. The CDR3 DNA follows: TGTGCCAGCAGCCGCGGGACAGGGAATGATTCACCCCTCCACTTT.

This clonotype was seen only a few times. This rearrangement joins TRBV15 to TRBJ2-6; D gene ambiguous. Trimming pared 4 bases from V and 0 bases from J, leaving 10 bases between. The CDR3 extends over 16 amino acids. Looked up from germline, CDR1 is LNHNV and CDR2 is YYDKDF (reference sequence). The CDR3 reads CATSTAPNSGANVLTF. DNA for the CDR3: TGTGCCACCAGCACGGCCCCTAACTCTGGGGCCAACGTCCTGACTTTC.

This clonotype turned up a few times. In DNA form, the CDR3 reads TGCGCCAGCAGCTTGGCCAACGGGGAGCTGTTTTTT. Encoded protein: CASSLANGELFF. J is TRBJ2-2 and V is TRBV5-1, with D hard to call. The CDR3 spans 12 residues. The germline CDR1 and CDR2 sequences are SGHRS and YFSETQ. V was clipped by 0 bases and J by 7 bases, with 4 bases between them.

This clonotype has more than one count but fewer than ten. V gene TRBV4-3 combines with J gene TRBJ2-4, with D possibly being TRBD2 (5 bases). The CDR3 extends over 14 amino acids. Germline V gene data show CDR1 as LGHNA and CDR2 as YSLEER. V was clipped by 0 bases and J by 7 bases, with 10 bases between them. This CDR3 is CASSQDRVANIQYF. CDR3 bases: TGCGCCAGCAGCCAAGATCGAGTAGCGAACATTCAGTACTTC.

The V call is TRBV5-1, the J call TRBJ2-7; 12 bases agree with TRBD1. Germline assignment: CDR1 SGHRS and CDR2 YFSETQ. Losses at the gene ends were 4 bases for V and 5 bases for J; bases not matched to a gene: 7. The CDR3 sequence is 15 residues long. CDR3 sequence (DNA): TGCGCCAGCAGCACTGCCGGGACAGGGGGCAACGAGCAGTACTTC. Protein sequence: CASSTAGTGGNEQYF.

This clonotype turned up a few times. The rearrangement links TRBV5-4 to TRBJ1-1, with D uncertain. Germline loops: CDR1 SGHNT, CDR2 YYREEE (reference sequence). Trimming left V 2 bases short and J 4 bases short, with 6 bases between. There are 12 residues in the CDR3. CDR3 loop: CASSLRSTEAFF. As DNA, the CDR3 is TGTGCCAGCAGCTTAAGAAGCACTGAAGCTTTCTTT.

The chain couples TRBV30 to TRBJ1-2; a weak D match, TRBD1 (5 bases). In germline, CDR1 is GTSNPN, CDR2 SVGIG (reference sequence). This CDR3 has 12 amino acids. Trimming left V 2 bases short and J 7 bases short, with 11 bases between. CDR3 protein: CAWSRGRGGYTF. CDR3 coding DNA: TGTGCCTGGAGTCGGGGCCGGGGTGGCTACACCTTC.

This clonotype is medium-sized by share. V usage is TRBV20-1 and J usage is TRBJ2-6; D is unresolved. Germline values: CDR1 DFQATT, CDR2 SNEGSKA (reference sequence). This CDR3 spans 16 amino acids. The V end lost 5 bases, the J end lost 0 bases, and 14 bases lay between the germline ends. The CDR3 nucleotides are TGCAGTGCTTCGGGTGATACTTACTCTGGGGCCAACGTCCTGACTTTC. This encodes CSASGDTYSGANVLTF.

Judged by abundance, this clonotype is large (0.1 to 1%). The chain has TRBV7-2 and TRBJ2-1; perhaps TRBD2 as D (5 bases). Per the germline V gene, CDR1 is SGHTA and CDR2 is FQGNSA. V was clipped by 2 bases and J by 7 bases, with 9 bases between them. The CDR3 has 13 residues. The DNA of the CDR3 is TGTGCCAGCAGCTTATTCTCGGGAAATGAGCAGTTCTTC. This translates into CASSLFSGNEQFF.

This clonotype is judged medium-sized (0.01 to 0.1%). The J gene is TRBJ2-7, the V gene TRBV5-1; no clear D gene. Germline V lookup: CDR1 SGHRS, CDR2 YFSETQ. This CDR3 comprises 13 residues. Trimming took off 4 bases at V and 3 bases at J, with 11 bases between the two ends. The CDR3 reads CASSQQRHYEQYF. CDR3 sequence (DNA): TGCGCCAGCAGCCAGCAGCGACACTACGAGCAGTACTTC.

The CDR3 reads CASKGQYNEAFF. CDR3 bases: TGTGCCAGCAAGGGGCAGTACAATGAAGCTTTCTTT. The chain couples TRBV12-3 or TRBV12-4 to TRBJ1-1, with D possibly matching TRBD1 (5 bases). This CDR3 has 12 amino acids. The germline V and J ends were trimmed by 7 bases and 7 bases, with 13 bases remaining between them.

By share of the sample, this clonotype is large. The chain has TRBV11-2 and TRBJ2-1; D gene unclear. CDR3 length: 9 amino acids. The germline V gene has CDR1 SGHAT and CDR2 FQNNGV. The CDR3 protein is CAAGNEQFF. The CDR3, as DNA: TGTGCAGCCGGGAATGAGCAGTTCTTC.

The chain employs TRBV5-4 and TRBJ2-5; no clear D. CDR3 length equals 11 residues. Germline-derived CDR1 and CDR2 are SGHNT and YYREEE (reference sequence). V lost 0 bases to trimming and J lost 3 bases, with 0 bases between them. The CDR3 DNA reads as TGTGCCAGCAGCTTGGAAGAGACCCAGTACTTC. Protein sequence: CASSLEETQYF.

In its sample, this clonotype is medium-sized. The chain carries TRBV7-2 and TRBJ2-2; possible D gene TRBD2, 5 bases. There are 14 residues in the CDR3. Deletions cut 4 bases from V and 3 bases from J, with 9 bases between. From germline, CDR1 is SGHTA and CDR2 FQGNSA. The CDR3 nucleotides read TGTGCCAGCAGCTCCGTGGGAGACACCGGGGAGCTGTTTTTT. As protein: CASSSVGDTGELFF.

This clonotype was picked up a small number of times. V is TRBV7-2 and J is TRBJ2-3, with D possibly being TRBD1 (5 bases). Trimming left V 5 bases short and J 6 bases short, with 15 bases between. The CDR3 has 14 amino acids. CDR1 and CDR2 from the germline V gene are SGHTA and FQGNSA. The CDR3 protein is CASSPNRGTDTQYF. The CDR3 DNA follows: TGTGCCAGCAGCCCCAATAGGGGAACGGATACGCAGTATTTT.